This TCR beta chain was captured in a study of T cell changes during pregnancy in multiple sclerosis. Some clones are missing from TCRdb's copy, which holds only in-frame ones; the method was immunoSEQ multiplex PCR. This sample carries 90,000 to 120,000 clones, approximately 90% of them seen once, and the ten largest clones take 0.78%. The CDR3 spans 17 residues. With 1 base clipped from V and 2 bases from J, the junction kept 6 bases outside the gene matches. Per germline, CDR1 SGHTA and CDR2 FQGNSA. The sample was peripheral blood, taken in the third trimester of pregnancy. V usage is TRBV7-2 and J usage is TRBJ1-3, with 9 nucleotides matching TRBD1. This receptor was obtained from a female donor in good health, enrolled as a control in a pregnancy study. CDR3 sequence (DNA): TGTGCCAGCAGCTTAGAGTATGGGACAGGGCCTGGAAACACCATATATTTT. Its protein is CASSLEYGTGPGNTIYF.